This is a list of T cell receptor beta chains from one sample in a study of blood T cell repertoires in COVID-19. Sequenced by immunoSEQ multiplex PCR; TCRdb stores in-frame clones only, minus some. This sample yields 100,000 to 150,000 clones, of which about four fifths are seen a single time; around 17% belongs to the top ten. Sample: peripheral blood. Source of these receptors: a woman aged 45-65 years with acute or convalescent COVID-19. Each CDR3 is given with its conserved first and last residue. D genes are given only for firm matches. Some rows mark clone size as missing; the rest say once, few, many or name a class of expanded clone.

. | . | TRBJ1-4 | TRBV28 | TGTGCCAGCAGTTTGAGGTTTAATGAAAAACTGTTTTTT | CASSLRFNEKLFF
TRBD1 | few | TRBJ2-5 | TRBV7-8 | TGTGCCAGCAGCAACAGGGGCTGGGAGACCCAGTACTTC | CASSNRGWETQYF
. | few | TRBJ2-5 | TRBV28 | TGTGCCAGCAGTTCTCCGACAGGTCCAGCGGAGACCCAGTACTTC | CASSSPTGPAETQYF
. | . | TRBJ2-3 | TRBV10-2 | TGCGCCAGCGGGATCGGGGGGCCCCAAGATACGCAGTATTTT | CASGIGGPQDTQYF
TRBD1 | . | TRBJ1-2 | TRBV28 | TGTGCCAGCAGTGAATCCGGGACAGGGGGCCACGGCTATGGCTACACCTTC | CASSESGTGGHGYGYTF
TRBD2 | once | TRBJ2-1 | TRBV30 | TGTGCCTGGAGTGTATTAGGTCAGACTAGCGGGGCCCACAATGAGCAGTTCTTC | CAWSVLGQTSGAHNEQFF
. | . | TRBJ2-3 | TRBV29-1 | TGCAGCGTTGAAGAAGAATGGAATCTCCCTATCGGGGATACGCAGTATTTT | CSVEEEWNLPIGDTQYF
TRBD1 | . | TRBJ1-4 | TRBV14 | TGTGCCAGCAGCCAAGTGGGGACAGGGGAAAAACTGTTTTTT | CASSQVGTGEKLFF
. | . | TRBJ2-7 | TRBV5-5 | TGTGCCAGCAGCTCGATATACGGGCAGTACTTC | CASSSIYGQYF
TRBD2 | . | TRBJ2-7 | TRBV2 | TGTGCCAGCAGCCGGGGGGGATCTACCTACGAGCAGTACTTC | CASSRGGSTYEQYF
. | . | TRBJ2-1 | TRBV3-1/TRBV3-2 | TGTGCCAGCAGCCAAGGGAGGGAAGGTGAGCAGTTCTTC | CASSQGREGEQFF
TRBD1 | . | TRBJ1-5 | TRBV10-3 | TGTGCCATCAGCCCACAGGGGTCGGGCAATCAGCCCCAGCATTTT | CAISPQGSGNQPQHF
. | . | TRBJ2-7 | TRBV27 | TGTGCCAGCAGTCTCTCAGGCTACGAGCAGTACTTC | CASSLSGYEQYF
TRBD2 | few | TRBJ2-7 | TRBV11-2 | TGTGCCAGCAGCTCGCGGGGGAACGGCGAGCAGTACTTC | CASSSRGNGEQYF
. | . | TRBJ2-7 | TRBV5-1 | TGCGCCAGCAGCTCTAACAGGGTTACGTACTTC | CASSSNRVTYF
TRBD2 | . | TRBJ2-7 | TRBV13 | TGTGCCAGCAGCTCTCTAGCGGGGGCCACCTACGAGCAGTACTTC | CASSSLAGATYEQYF
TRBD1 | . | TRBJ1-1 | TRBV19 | TGTGCCAGTAGTCCCCGACAGGGAGAAGCTTTCTTT | CASSPRQGEAFF
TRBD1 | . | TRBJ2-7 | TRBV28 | TGTGCCAGCAGTTTGATAGGACAGGGCCTATACGAGCAGTACTTC | CASSLIGQGLYEQYF
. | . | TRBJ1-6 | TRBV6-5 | TGTGCCAGCAGTTACAATCGGCAGGGGCAAGGATCACCCCTCCACTTT | CASSYNRQGQGSPLHF
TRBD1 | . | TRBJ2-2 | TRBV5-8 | TGTGCCAGCAGTTGGGGACAGGGGAACACCGGGGAGCTGTTTTTT | CASSWGQGNTGELFF
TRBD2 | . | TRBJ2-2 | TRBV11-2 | TGTGCCAGCAGCTTAGTAGGGAAACGGGGGGGCGACTTCGGGGAGCTGTTTTTT | CASSLVGKRGGDFGELFF
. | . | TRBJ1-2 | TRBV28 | TGTGCCAGCAGTTTGGGCCAGCACTTCTATGGCTACACCTTC | CASSLGQHFYGYTF
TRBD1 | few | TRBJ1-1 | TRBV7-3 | TGTGCCAGCAGCTTAACCGGGACAGGGAACACTGAAGCTTTCTTT | CASSLTGTGNTEAFF
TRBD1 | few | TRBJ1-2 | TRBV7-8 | TGTGCCAGCAGCTCTCCGGGACAGGGTATTGGAGGCTACACCTTC | CASSSPGQGIGGYTF
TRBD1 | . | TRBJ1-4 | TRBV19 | TGTGCCAGTAGTATGGGGACAGGGCTTTATGAAAAACTGTTTTTT | CASSMGTGLYEKLFF
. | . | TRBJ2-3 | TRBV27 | TGTGCCAGCAGTTTATCGACATGGGATACGCAGTATTTT | CASSLSTWDTQYF